Listed here are 3 T cell receptor beta chains from one sample, sequenced in a study of blood T cell repertoires in COVID-19. Sequencing was performed with immunoSEQ multiplex PCR; in TCRdb, only in-frame clones are kept and a portion is missing. The sample includes some 300,000 clones, 70% to 90% seen only once; the top ten take approximately 7.2%. The source material was peripheral blood. The source of these receptors is a woman under 40 who had recovered from COVID-19.

The chain combines TRBV15 with TRBJ2-3; possibly TRBD2 for D (5 bases). The germline gives CDR1 LNHNV, CDR2 YYDKDF (reference sequence). The CDR3 length is 15 residues. V shed 3 bases and J shed 0 bases, with 10 bases lying between them. The CDR3, as DNA: TGTGCCACCAGCAGTAATGGACTCAGCACAGATACGCAGTATTTT. Its translation: CATSSNGLSTDTQYF.

The chain couples TRBV19 to TRBJ2-7, with D perhaps TRBD1 (5 bases). The germline V and J ends were trimmed by 5 bases and 0 bases, with 14 bases remaining between them. CDR3 length: 15 amino acids. Germline-derived CDR1 and CDR2 are LNHDA and SQIVND (reference sequence). CDR3 in amino acids: CASSAWTPTSYEQYF. Here the CDR3 DNA reads TGTGCCAGTAGTGCGTGGACACCGACCTCCTACGAGCAGTACTTC.

This clone has a single count. The chain joins TRBV5-1 to TRBJ2-3; 7 positions agree with TRBD2. Per germline, CDR1 SGHRS and CDR2 YFSETQ. Germline trimming cut 4 bases from V and 6 bases from J; bases unmatched to any gene: 8. This CDR3 comprises 14 residues. CDR3 loop: CASSRGSGEDTQYF. CDR3 bases: TGCGCCAGCAGCAGGGGAAGCGGGGAGGATACGCAGTATTTT.